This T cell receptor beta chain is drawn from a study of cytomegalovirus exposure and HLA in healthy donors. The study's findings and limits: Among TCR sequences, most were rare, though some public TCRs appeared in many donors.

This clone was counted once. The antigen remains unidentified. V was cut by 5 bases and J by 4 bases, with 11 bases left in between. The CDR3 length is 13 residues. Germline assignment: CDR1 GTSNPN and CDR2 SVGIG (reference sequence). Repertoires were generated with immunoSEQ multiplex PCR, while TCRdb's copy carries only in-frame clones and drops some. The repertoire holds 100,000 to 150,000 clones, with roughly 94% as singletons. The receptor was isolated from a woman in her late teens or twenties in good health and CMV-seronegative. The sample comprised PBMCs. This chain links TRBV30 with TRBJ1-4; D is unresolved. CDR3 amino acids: CAWGRGGNEKLFF. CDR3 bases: TGTGCCTGGGGGCGGGGAGGTAATGAAAAACTGTTTTTT.